This T cell receptor (beta chain) was profiled in a study of CD8 T cells in Susac syndrome. TCR beta from blood CD8+ and CD4+ T cells was sequenced. The CDR3 is 12 residues long. After removal of 7 bases from V and 4 bases from J, the junction contained 2 bases not matched to a gene. Reverse transcription used about 0.45 to 1 ug RNA and random hexamers. Amplification of TCR beta CDR3 was carried out by immunoSEQ multiplex PCR, which covered 54 Vbeta and 13 Jbeta segments. TCRdb reprocessed the immunoSEQ multiplex PCR reads with MiXCR, giving one entry per CDR3 protein. The table includes about 280,000 distinct CDR3 sequences, around 83% detected once.

This clonotype originated in a human donor with multiple sclerosis. The sample comprised CD8+ T cells from PBMCs. V and J are TRBV12-3 or TRBV12-4 and TRBJ1-1; TRBD1 aligns across 8 bases. The chain's CDR3 is CASITGGTEAFF. DNA of the CDR3: TGTGCCAGCATTACAGGGGGCACTGAAGCTTTCTTT.